These 26 T cell receptor beta chains share one sample of origin, sequenced in a study of cytomegalovirus exposure and HLA in healthy donors. PCR used 60 Vbeta primers and 13 Jbeta primers. Sequencing used immunoSEQ multiplex PCR; TCRdb keeps in-frame clones, though not all of them. The table lists 90,000 or so clones, approximately 72% of them singletons. Sequencing was done on a sample of PBMCs. The receptors shown here come from a woman in her forties in good health and CMV-seronegative.

V gene TRBV28 combines with J gene TRBJ1-3; D is unresolved. Germline V gene lookup returns CDR1 MDHEN and CDR2 SYDVKM. This CDR3 has 15 residues. Trimming removed 6 bases at V and 0 bases at J, with 12 bases between. The DNA for the CDR3 is TGTGCCAGCAGGGGAGACGGTTTCTCTGGAAACACCATATATTTT. The encoded protein is CASRGDGFSGNTIYF.

The chain uses TRBV5-1 and TRBJ2-7; 9 nucleotides line up with TRBD2. The CDR3 sequence is 14 residues long. V trimming: 2 bases; J trimming: 2 bases; junction bases outside the gene matches: 2. CDR1 is SGHRS, CDR2 YFSETQ, per germline. The CDR3 is CASSFPSGTYEQYF. The CDR3 DNA follows: TGCGCCAGCAGCTTCCCTAGCGGGACCTACGAGCAGTACTTC. Filled out from reference TRBV5-1 and TRBJ2-7, the complete variable domain reads KAGVTQTPRYLIKTRGQQVTLSCSPISGHRSVSWYQQTPGQGLQFLFEYFSETQRNKGNFPGRFSGRQFSNSRSEMNVSTLELGDSALYLCASSFPSGTYEQYFGPGTRLTVT.

CDR3 region: CASSVYRGAYEQYF. For the CDR3, the DNA is TGTGCCAGCAGCGTTTACCGGGGGGCCTACGAGCAGTACTTC. The V gene is TRBV7-2, the J gene TRBJ2-7; 7 nucleotides match TRBD2. Germline CDR1 SGHTA, CDR2 FQGNSA. This CDR3 region has 14 residues. V lost 5 bases, J lost 2 bases, and 6 bases stayed unmatched.

The rearrangement links TRBV19 to TRBJ2-7; possible D gene TRBD1, 5 bases. CDR3 length: 12 residues. CDR1 is LNHDA and CDR2 is SQIVND in the germline V gene (reference sequence). Trimming stripped 5 bases from V and 6 bases from J, with 11 bases between. CDR3: CASSAAGFEQYF. CDR3 coding DNA: TGTGCCAGTAGTGCCGCAGGGTTCGAGCAGTACTTC.

V is TRBV6-6 and J is TRBJ2-1; D might be TRBD1 (6 bases). The germline gives CDR1 MNHNY, CDR2 SVGAGI (reference sequence). V lost 2 bases and J lost 0, with 11 bases in between. This CDR3 is 16 amino acids long. The CDR3 DNA follows: TGTGCCAGCAGTTACCTGGGGGCGGTCTCCTACAATGAGCAGTTCTTC. This gives the protein CASSYLGAVSYNEQFF.

The chain's CDR3 is CASSQSVGVRNTEAFF. In DNA form, the CDR3 reads TGTGCCAGCAGCCAATCGGTCGGGGTACGGAACACTGAAGCTTTCTTT. The chain couples TRBV14 to TRBJ1-1; D is undetermined. V lost 2 bases and J 1 base, leaving 14 bases between the germline ends. CDR3 length: 16 residues. From germline, CDR1 is SGHDN and CDR2 FVKESK.

The gene calls are TRBV5-1 and TRBJ1-5; perhaps TRBD1 as D (6 bases). The CDR3 is made up of 14 amino acids. Between the trimmed V and J ends, which lost 0 bases and 4 bases, there was a span of 8 bases. Germline lookup yields CDR1 SGHRS and CDR2 YFSETQ. CDR3 DNA: TGCGCCAGCAGCTTGGAACAGGGAAATCAGCCCCAGCATTTT. Residues: CASSLEQGNQPQHF.

The V and J genes are TRBV4-1 and TRBJ1-4, with D possibly being TRBD1 (5 bases). The CDR3 has 15 residues. Trimming left V 0 bases short and J 6 bases short, with 11 bases between. Germline CDR1 and CDR2: MGHRA and YSYEKL. This CDR3 is CASSQDLPGDEKLFF. The CDR3 coding sequence is TGCGCCAGCAGCCAAGATTTACCGGGGGATGAAAAACTGTTTTTT.

The chain joins TRBV9 to TRBJ2-7, with D possibly TRBD2 on 6 matching bases. V gave up 0 bases and J gave up 2 bases, with 12 bases separating them. The CDR3 has 15 residues. Germline V lookup: CDR1 SGDLS, CDR2 YYNGEE. The CDR3 sequence is CASSVALGGAYEQYF. DNA for the CDR3: TGTGCCAGCAGCGTAGCTTTGGGAGGAGCCTACGAGCAGTACTTC.

This chain links TRBV13 with TRBJ1-1; the D is unclear. Germline lookup yields CDR1 PRHDT and CDR2 FYEKMQ (reference sequence). The CDR3 sequence is 17 residues long. Trimming stripped 1 base from V and 0 bases from J, with 15 bases between. In DNA, the CDR3 is TGTGCCAGCAGCTTAGTTGCGGAACTCCGACTGAACACTGAAGCTTTCTTT. Its protein product is CASSLVAELRLNTEAFF. The entire variable domain, with the rest obtained from reference TRBV13 and TRBJ1-1, is as follows: AAGVIQSPRHLIKEKRETATLKCYPIPRHDTVYWYQQGPGQDPQFLISFYEKMQSDKGSIPDRFSAQQFSDYHSELNMSSLELGDSALYFCASSLVAELRLNTEAFFGQGTRLTVV.

The chain is built from TRBV29-1 and TRBJ1-1, with a weak D call TRBD1 (6 bases). The CDR3 consists of 13 residues. V lost 7 bases, J lost 0 bases, and 12 bases lay in between. The germline V gene has CDR1 SQVTM and CDR2 ANQGSEA. CDR3: CSGTGPLNTEAFF. The CDR3, as DNA: TGCAGCGGCACAGGGCCCTTGAACACTGAAGCTTTCTTT.

The chain links TRBV6-4 to TRBJ2-3; D is perhaps TRBD2 (6 bases). Germline lookup yields CDR1 MRHNA and CDR2 SNTAGT. This CDR3 spans 15 amino acids. V was cut by 5 bases and J by 1 base, with 13 bases left in between. DNA for the CDR3: TGTGCCAGCAGTTTCGAAACGGGGGGCACAGATACGCAGTATTTT. Amino acids: CASSFETGGTDTQYF.

This chain joins TRBV7-8 and TRBJ2-1; 8 nucleotides align to TRBD1. V trimming: 1 base; J trimming: 5 bases; junction bases outside the gene matches: 7. Germline CDR1 is SGHVS and CDR2 is FQNEAQ. This CDR3 comprises 16 residues. DNA of the CDR3: TGTGCCAGCAGCTTAGGGGCGGGACAGGTCCACAATGAGCAGTTCTTC. Protein sequence: CASSLGAGQVHNEQFF.

The rearrangement joins TRBV5-6 to TRBJ2-7; TRBD1 matches at 8 bases. The CDR3 consists of 15 residues. Trimming removed 5 bases from V and 2 bases from J; junction bases left unmatched: 9. Germline lookup yields CDR1 SGHDT and CDR2 YYEEEE. As DNA, the CDR3 is TGTGCCAGCAGACCCGGGACAGGAAGGACCTACGAGCAGTACTTC. Translated, it gives CASRPGTGRTYEQYF.

This clone was counted a few times. The CDR3 spells CASSLLTGDTEAFF. The CDR3 DNA reads TGTGCCAGCTCACTATTGACAGGGGACACTGAAGCTTTCTTT. The rearrangement uses TRBV18 and TRBJ1-1; 8 nucleotides agree with TRBD1. The CDR3 covers 14 residues. The germline CDR1 and CDR2 sequences are KGHSH and LQKENI. Losses at the gene ends were 4 bases for V and 3 bases for J; bases not matched to a gene: 4.

The chain links TRBV27 to TRBJ2-1, with 7 nucleotides matching TRBD2. CDR1 MNHEY and CDR2 SMNVEV come from the germline V gene (reference sequence). The CDR3 length is 15 residues. V shed 6 bases, J shed 5 bases, and the junction held 10 bases outside the gene matches. The chain's CDR3 is CASRTGTTLNNEQFF. Here the CDR3 DNA reads TGTGCCAGCAGAACCGGGACTACCCTAAACAATGAGCAGTTCTTC.

The genes are TRBV28 and TRBJ2-5; 8 bases match TRBD1. J was trimmed by 1 base and V by 5 bases; bases with no gene match: 6. The CDR3 runs 15 residues. Germline V CDR1 and CDR2: MDHEN, SYDVKM. The CDR3 DNA reads TGTGCCAGCAGTGCATCGGACAGGGTCCAAGAGACCCAGTACTTC. Protein: CASSASDRVQETQYF.

A word on this clone: At one of its ends the junction is not consistent with the germline gene, which may arise from a read error. CDR3 protein: CASSVERYGNQLQHF. The CDR3 bases are TGTGCCAGCAGCGTCGAGAGGTACGGCAATCAGCTCCAGCATTTT. The chain links TRBV2 to TRBJ1-5; no definite D call. There are 15 residues in the CDR3. Per the germline V gene, CDR1 is SNHLY and CDR2 is FYNNEI.

The chain carries TRBV28 and TRBJ1-1; 12 nucleotides line up with TRBD1. Germline values: CDR1 MDHEN, CDR2 SYDVKM. CDR3 length: 14 amino acids. Trimming cost V 5 bases and J 4 bases; bases outside gene matches: 2. The CDR3: CASSLGQGATEAFF. The CDR3 coding sequence is TGTGCCAGCAGTCTGGGACAGGGGGCCACTGAAGCTTTCTTT. The entire variable domain, with the rest obtained from reference TRBV28 and TRBJ1-1, is as follows: DVKVTQSSRYLVKRTGEKVFLECVQDMDHENMFWYRQDPGLGLRLIYFSYDVKMKEKGDIPEGYSVSREKKERFSLILESASTNQTSMYLCASSLGQGATEAFFGQGTRLTVV.

This chain uses TRBV5-1 with TRBJ2-1, with D tentatively TRBD2 (6 bases). There are 16 residues in the CDR3. V gave up 0 bases and J gave up 0 bases, with 10 bases separating them. CDR1 and CDR2 from the germline V gene are SGHRS and YFSETQ. CDR3 nucleotide sequence: TGCGCCAGCAGCTTGGTCGAGACTAGCTCCTACAATGAGCAGTTCTTC. This encodes CASSLVETSSYNEQFF.

The J gene is TRBJ1-4, the V gene TRBV7-9; TRBD1 is a possible D gene (5 bases). V was clipped by 4 bases and J by 0 bases, with 15 bases between them. Germline CDR1 and CDR2: SEHNR and FQNEAQ (reference sequence). The CDR3 covers 17 residues. The CDR3 nucleotides read TGTGCCAGCAGCTGGTTTCCAGGGTTGACAACTAATGAAAAACTGTTTTTT. Amino acids: CASSWFPGLTTNEKLFF.

The V call is TRBV5-1, the J call TRBJ2-7; D possibly corresponds to TRBD1 (6 bases). Germline loops: CDR1 SGHRS, CDR2 YFSETQ. Trimming removed 0 bases at V and 3 bases at J, with 13 bases between. The CDR3 is 15 residues long. The chain's CDR3 is CASSLAQGGFYEQYF. CDR3 DNA: TGCGCCAGCAGCTTGGCCCAAGGGGGTTTCTACGAGCAGTACTTC. The variable domain in full, with the rest retrieved from reference TRBV5-1 and TRBJ2-7, is KAGVTQTPRYLIKTRGQQVTLSCSPISGHRSVSWYQQTPGQGLQFLFEYFSETQRNKGNFPGRFSGRQFSNSRSEMNVSTLELGDSALYLCASSLAQGGFYEQYFGPGTRLTVT.

This rearrangement joins TRBV11-2 to TRBJ2-1; the match to TRBD2 covers 14 bases. The CDR3 spans 17 residues. Germline V CDR1 and CDR2: SGHAT, FQNNGV. V was clipped by 7 bases and J by 5 bases; unmatched bases: 10. CDR3 nucleotides: TGTGCCAGCATGGGACTAGCGGGAGTTTTATCCGACAATGAGCAGTTCTTC. The encoded protein is CASMGLAGVLSDNEQFF.

The gene calls are TRBV14 and TRBJ2-3; a possible D gene is TRBD2 (6 bases). The CDR3 has 14 residues. Trimming took off 0 bases at V and 4 bases at J, with 8 bases between the two ends. Per germline, CDR1 SGHDN and CDR2 FVKESK. The CDR3 sequence: CASSQEGLPDTQYF. CDR3 bases: TGTGCCAGCAGCCAAGAGGGACTCCCAGATACGCAGTATTTT.

The chain recombines TRBV6-1 with TRBJ2-5; D call uncertain. The V end was cut by 4 bases, the J end by 5 bases, with 8 bases between. The CDR3 contains 12 residues. The V gene's germline CDR1 is MNHNS and CDR2 SASEGT. In nucleotides, the CDR3 is TGTGCCAGCAGTGTCCTATGGGAGACCCAGTACTTC. This encodes CASSVLWETQYF.

The rearrangement uses TRBV6-1 and TRBJ1-5; 8 nucleotides line up with TRBD1. The V segment lost 6 bases and the J segment 7 bases; nucleotides outside the gene matches: 2. The CDR3 covers 12 residues. Germline values: CDR1 MNHNS, CDR2 SASEGT. CDR3 protein: CASRTGGQPQHF. The CDR3 nucleotides are TGTGCCAGCAGAACAGGGGGACAGCCCCAGCATTTT.